This is a list of T cell receptor beta chains from one sample in a study of CD8 T cells in Susac syndrome. TCRdb ran MiXCR on the immunoSEQ multiplex PCR reads and lists one entry per CDR3 protein. Among about 150,000 distinct CDR3 sequences, approximately 94% were seen once, and the ten largest hold 0.084%. The sequencing input was CD4+ T cells from PBMCs. These receptors were taken from a human donor with Susac syndrome. CDR3s include the opening cysteine and the closing phenylalanine or tryptophan. The order of the fields is CDR3 protein, CDR3 DNA, V gene, J gene, clone size, D gene. The D gene is left open where the match is weak. Rows may omit the clone size; those that give it use once, few, many or a size class.

CASRVTGFGADTQYF	TGTGCCAGCAGAGTGACAGGATTCGGTGCAGATACGCAGTATTTT	TRBV2	TRBJ2-3	NA	NA
CATSGTSDATNEQFF	TGTGCCACCTCAGGGACGTCCGATGCAACCAATGAGCAGTTCTTC	TRBV24-1	TRBJ2-1	NA	NA
CASSLDTGTITEAFF	TGTGCCAGCAGTTTAGACACCGGGACGATCACTGAAGCTTTCTTT	TRBV27	TRBJ1-1	NA	NA
CSVTRMYNEQFF	TGCAGTGTTACCAGGATGTACAATGAGCAGTTCTTC	TRBV20-1	TRBJ2-1	NA	NA
CASTVIDNSPLHF	TGTGCCAGCACTGTAATTGATAATTCACCCCTCCACTTT	TRBV2	TRBJ1-6	NA	NA
CASSTTIGQHYGYTF	TGTGCCAGCAGTACCACCATCGGACAGCACTATGGCTACACCTTC	TRBV12-3/TRBV12-4	TRBJ1-2	NA	NA
CAISQRGNQETQYF	TGTGCCATCAGCCAGCGGGGAAACCAAGAGACCCAGTACTTC	TRBV10-3	TRBJ2-5	NA	TRBD2
CASSFDRDSTEAFF	TGTGCCAGCAGCTTCGATAGGGACAGCACTGAAGCTTTCTTT	TRBV7-3	TRBJ1-1	NA	TRBD1
CASSPGQSSGNTIYF	TGTGCCAGCAGCCCGGGACAGTCCTCTGGAAACACCATATATTTT	TRBV6-6	TRBJ1-3	NA	TRBD1
CSGRYSNQPQHF	TGCAGTGGACGGTATAGCAATCAGCCCCAGCATTTT	TRBV20-1	TRBJ1-5	NA	NA
CSARGAGTGYYGYTF	TGCAGTGCTAGAGGCGCCGGGACAGGGTACTATGGCTACACCTTC	TRBV20-1	TRBJ1-2	NA	TRBD1
CASSLGFNQPQHF	TGTGCCAGCAGTTTAGGTTTCAATCAGCCCCAGCATTTT	TRBV28	TRBJ1-5	NA	NA
CASSREGQSQETQYF	TGCGCCAGCAGCCGGGAGGGACAGTCACAAGAGACCCAGTACTTC	TRBV4-1	TRBJ2-5	NA	NA
CSARTGTGSYEQYF	TGCAGCGCCAGAACTGGGACTGGCTCCTACGAGCAGTACTTC	TRBV29-1	TRBJ2-7	NA	NA
CASSQLLGQGSNQPQHF	TGTGCCAGCAGCCAACTTCTGGGACAGGGGAGCAATCAGCCCCAGCATTTT	TRBV28	TRBJ1-5	NA	TRBD1
CASSTRTSGASGANVLTF	TGTGCCAGCAGTACTCGGACTAGCGGGGCATCTGGGGCCAACGTCCTGACTTTC	TRBV2	TRBJ2-6	NA	TRBD2
CASAPGNSEETQYF	TGTGCCAGCGCCCCGGGGAATTCGGAAGAGACCCAGTACTTC	TRBV11-3	TRBJ2-5	NA	NA
CASAQAAYDEQYF	TGCGCCAGCGCACAGGCCGCCTATGACGAGCAGTACTTC	TRBV4-1	TRBJ2-7	NA	NA
CASSSGLLYEQYF	TGCGCCAGCAGTTCGGGACTGCTTTACGAGCAGTACTTC	TRBV5-1	TRBJ2-7	once	NA
CASTPWVNIQYF	TGTGCCAGCACCCCCTGGGTAAACATTCAGTACTTC	TRBV7-9	TRBJ2-4	NA	NA
CASRSTRRWMVNSGANVLTF	TGTGCCAGCAGATCTACCAGGCGTTGGATGGTTAATTCTGGGGCCAACGTCCTGACTTTC	TRBV27	TRBJ2-6	NA	NA
CASSAQGLNQPQHF	TGTGCCAGCAGCGCGCAGGGCCTCAATCAGCCCCAGCATTTT	TRBV7-9	TRBJ1-5	NA	NA
CSESEGVVTEAFF	TGCAGCGAGTCCGAGGGGGTAGTAACTGAAGCTTTCTTT	TRBV29-1	TRBJ1-1	NA	NA
CSAPQGNGANVLTF	TGCAGTGCCCCTCAGGGTAACGGGGCCAACGTCCTGACTTTC	TRBV20-1	TRBJ2-6	NA	NA
CASSGDRGYIQYF	TGTGCCAGCAGCGGGGACAGGGGGTACATTCAGTACTTC	TRBV9	TRBJ2-4	once	TRBD1
CATSERGSYEQYF	TGTGCCACCAGTGAACGGGGATCCTACGAGCAGTACTTC	TRBV24-1	TRBJ2-7	NA	NA
CSARKGLGLYEQYF	TGCAGTGCTAGAAAAGGGCTGGGTTTATACGAGCAGTACTTC	TRBV20-1	TRBJ2-7	NA	NA
CASSLGTGEEQFF	TGCGCCAGCAGCCTCGGAACAGGAGAGGAGCAGTTCTTC	TRBV4-1	TRBJ2-1	few	NA
CASGRYTEAFF	TGTGCCAGCGGACGGTACACTGAAGCTTTCTTT	TRBV25-1	TRBJ1-1	NA	NA